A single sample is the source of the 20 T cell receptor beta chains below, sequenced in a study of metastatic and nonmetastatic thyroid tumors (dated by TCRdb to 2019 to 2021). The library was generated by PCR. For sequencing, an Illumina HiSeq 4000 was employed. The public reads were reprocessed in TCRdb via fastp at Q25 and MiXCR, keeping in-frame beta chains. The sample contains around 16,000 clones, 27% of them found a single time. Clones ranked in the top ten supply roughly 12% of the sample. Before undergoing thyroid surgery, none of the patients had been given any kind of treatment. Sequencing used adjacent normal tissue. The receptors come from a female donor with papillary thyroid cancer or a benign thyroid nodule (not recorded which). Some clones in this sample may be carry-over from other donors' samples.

In DNA, the CDR3 is TGTGCCAGCAGCTCCCTAACAGCCTCTGGAAACACCATATATTTT. It yields the protein CASSSLTASGNTIYF. This rearrangement joins TRBV5-6 to TRBJ1-3; D unresolved. Germline CDR1 is SGHDT and CDR2 is YYEEEE. The CDR3 runs 15 residues. V was trimmed by 3 bases and J by 0 bases, leaving 10 bases between them.

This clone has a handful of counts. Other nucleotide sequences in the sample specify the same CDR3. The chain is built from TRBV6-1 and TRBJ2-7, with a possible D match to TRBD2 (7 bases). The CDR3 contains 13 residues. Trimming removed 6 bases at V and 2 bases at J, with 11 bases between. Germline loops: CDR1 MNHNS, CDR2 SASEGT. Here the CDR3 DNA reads TGTGCCAGCAGGGGGGGGCAGACCTACGAGCAGTACTTC. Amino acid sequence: CASRGGQTYEQYF.

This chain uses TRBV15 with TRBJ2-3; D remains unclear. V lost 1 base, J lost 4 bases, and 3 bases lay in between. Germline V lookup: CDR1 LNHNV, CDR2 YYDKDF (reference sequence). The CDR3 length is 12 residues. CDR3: CATSRGADTQYF. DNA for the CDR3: TGTGCCACCAGCAGAGGGGCAGATACGCAGTATTTT.

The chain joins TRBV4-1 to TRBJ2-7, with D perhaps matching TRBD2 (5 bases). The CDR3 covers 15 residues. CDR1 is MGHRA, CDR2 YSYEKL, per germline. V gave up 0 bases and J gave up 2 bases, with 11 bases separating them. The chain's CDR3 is CASSQDRLHTYEQYF. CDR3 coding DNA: TGCGCCAGCAGCCAAGACAGACTACACACCTACGAGCAGTACTTC.

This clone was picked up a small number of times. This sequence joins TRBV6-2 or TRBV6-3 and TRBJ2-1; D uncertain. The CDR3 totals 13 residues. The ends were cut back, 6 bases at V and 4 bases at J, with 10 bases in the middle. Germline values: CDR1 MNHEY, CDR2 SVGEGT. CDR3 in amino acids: CASRPFGYNEQFF. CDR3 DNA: TGTGCCAGCAGGCCCTTTGGATACAATGAGCAGTTCTTC.

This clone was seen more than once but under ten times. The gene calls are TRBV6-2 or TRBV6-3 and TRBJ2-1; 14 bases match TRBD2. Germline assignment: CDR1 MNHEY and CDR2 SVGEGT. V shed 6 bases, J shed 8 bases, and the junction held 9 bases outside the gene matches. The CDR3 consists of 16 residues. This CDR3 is CASSPGLAGEPDEQFF. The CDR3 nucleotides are TGTGCCAGCAGCCCGGGACTAGCGGGGGAACCGGATGAGCAGTTCTTC.

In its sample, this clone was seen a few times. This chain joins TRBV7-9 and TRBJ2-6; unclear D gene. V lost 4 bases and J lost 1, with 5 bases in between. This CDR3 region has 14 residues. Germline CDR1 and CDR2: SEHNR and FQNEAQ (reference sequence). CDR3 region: CASSSSSGANVLTF. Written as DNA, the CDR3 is TGTGCCAGCAGCTCAAGTTCTGGGGCCAACGTCCTGACTTTC.

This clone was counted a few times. Here the CDR3 reads CASSPPRDRNTIYF. The DNA of the CDR3 is TGTGCCAGCAGCCCCCCCCGGGATAGGAACACCATATATTTT. The gene calls are TRBV12-3 or TRBV12-4 and TRBJ1-3, with D unclear. The length of the CDR3 is 14 residues. V shed 6 bases and J shed 7 bases, with 16 bases lying between them.

The CDR3 sequence is CASSLSGNSPLHF. The CDR3 DNA reads as TGTGCCAGCAGTTTATCTGGAAATTCACCCCTCCACTTT. This chain connects TRBV28 to TRBJ1-6, with D unresolved. V gave up 1 base and J gave up 7 bases, with 5 bases separating them. The CDR3 consists of 13 residues. The germline CDR1 and CDR2 sequences are MDHEN and SYDVKM.

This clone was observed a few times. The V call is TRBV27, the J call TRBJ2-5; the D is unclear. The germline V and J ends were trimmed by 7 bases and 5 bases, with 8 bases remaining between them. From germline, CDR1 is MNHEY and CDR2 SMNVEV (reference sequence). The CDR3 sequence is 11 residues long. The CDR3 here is CASKMDETQYF. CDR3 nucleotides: TGTGCCAGCAAGATGGATGAGACCCAGTACTTC.

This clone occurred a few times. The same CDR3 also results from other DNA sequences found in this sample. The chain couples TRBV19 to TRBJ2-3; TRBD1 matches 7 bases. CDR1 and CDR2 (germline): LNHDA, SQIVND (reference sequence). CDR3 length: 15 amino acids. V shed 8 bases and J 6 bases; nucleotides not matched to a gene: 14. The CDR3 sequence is CASSPLQGPTDTQYF. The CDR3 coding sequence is TGTGCCAGTTCCCCGCTACAGGGGCCTACTGATACGCAGTATTTT.

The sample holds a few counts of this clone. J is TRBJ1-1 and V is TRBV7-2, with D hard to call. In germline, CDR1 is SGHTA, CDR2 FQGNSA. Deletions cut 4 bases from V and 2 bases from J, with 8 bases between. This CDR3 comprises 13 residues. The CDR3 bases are TGTGCCAGCAGCTCGAAGCCTAACACTGAAGCTTTCTTT. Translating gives CASSSKPNTEAFF.

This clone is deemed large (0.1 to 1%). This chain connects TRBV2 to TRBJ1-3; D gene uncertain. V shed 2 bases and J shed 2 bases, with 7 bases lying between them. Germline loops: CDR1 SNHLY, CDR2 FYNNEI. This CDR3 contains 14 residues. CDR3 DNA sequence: TGTGCCAGCAGTGAACGCAGTCCTGGAAACACCATATATTTT. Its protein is CASSERSPGNTIYF.

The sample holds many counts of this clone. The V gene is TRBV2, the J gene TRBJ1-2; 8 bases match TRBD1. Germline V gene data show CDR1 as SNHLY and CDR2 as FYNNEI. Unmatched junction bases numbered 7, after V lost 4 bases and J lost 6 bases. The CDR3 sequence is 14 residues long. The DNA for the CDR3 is TGTGCCAGCAGTGTTGGCAGGGGGCCGCATGGCTACACCTTC. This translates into CASSVGRGPHGYTF.

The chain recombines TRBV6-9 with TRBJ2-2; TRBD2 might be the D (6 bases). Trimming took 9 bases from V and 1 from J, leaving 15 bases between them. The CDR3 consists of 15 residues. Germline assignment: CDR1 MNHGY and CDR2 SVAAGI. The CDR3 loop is CARRVFGGNTGELFF. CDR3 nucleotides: TGTGCCAGGCGTGTCTTCGGGGGGAACACCGGGGAGCTGTTTTTT.

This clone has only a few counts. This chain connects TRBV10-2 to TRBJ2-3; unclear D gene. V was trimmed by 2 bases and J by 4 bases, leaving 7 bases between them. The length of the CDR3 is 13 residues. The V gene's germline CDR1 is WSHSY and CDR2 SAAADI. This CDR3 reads CASSEMGPDTQYF. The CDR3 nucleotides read TGCGCCAGCAGTGAGATGGGTCCAGATACGCAGTATTTT.

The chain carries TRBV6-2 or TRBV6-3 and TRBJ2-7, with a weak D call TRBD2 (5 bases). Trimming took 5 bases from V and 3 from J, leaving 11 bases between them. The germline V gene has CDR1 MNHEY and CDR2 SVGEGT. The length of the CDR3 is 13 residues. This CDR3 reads CASSRTGNYEQYF. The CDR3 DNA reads TGTGCCAGCAGTAGGACGGGGAACTACGAGCAGTACTTC.

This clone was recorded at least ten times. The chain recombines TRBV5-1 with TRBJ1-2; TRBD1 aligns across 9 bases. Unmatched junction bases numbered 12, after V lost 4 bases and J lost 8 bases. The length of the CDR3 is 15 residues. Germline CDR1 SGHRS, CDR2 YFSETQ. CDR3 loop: CASSDGDREVEGYTF. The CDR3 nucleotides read TGCGCCAGCAGCGACGGGGACAGGGAGGTTGAGGGCTACACCTTC.

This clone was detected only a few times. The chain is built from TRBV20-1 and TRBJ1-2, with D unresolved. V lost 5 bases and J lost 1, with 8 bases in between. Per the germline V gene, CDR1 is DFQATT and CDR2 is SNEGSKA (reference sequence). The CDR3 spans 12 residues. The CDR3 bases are TGCAGTGCTGACGGGGTTAACTATGGCTACACCTTC. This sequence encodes CSADGVNYGYTF.

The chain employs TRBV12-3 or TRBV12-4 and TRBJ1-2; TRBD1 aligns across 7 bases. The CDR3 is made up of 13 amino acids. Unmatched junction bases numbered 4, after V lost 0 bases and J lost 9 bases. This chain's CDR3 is CASSLAGGGSYTF. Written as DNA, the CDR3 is TGTGCCAGCAGTTTAGCAGGGGGCGGAAGCTACACCTTC.